This T cell receptor (beta chain) was sequenced in a study of shared clonotypes between healthy human individuals. The wider study: The people who gave samples were a couple of women and a few men aged 18 to 49.

The germline gives CDR1 KGHSH, CDR2 LQKENI. Trimming cost V 2 bases and J 0 bases; bases outside gene matches: 2. The CDR3 runs 15 residues. Terminally differentiated effector memory CD45RA+ cells were left out of the naive CD8 fraction, which was CD45RO-negative and positively selected for CCR7. This was a deep-level run. Source study methods: ImmunoSEQ output lacked quality scores and full-length reads, limiting matched filtering. The assay was immunoSEQ multiplex PCR, and TCRdb's table has in-frame clones only and misses some. V and J calls and clone size follow that table, whereas D and trimming were derived from the DNA. The sample carries hundreds of thousands of clones, 95% to 96% recorded once.

Sequences were obtained from naive CD8+ T cells sorted from blood. This sequence originates from a woman in her 30s in good health. The chain recombines TRBV18 with TRBJ2-3; 7 nucleotides agree with TRBD2. CDR3: CASSPSRESTDTQYF. CDR3 DNA sequence: TGTGCCAGCTCACCATCGCGGGAGAGCACAGATACGCAGTATTTT.